This TCR beta chain stems from a study of blood T cell repertoires in COVID-19. Study context: The United States, Italy and Spain supplied acute and convalescent COVID-19 samples. The analysed material was cDNA or gDNA that came from T cells, B-cell-depleted T cells, or PBMCs.

CDR1 is MDHEN, CDR2 SYDVKM, per germline. CDR3 length: 14 residues. V lost 5 bases, J lost 7 bases, and 6 bases stayed unmatched. Authors' methods: Nucleated cell counts were estimated from reference gene primer amplification. Sequenced by immunoSEQ multiplex PCR; TCRdb stores in-frame clones only, minus some. V, J and clone size derive from that table, while D and trimming were established from the DNA sequence. The data show 40,000 or so clones, with around 83% seen just once and 13% held by the top ten. The genes are TRBV28 and TRBJ1-2; 11 bases agree with TRBD1. This receptor was taken from a woman in her 70s in a cohort sampled during active COVID-19. The source material was peripheral blood. CDR3 sequence (DNA): TGTGCCAGCAGTCCCCCGGACAGGGGGCTTGGCTACACCTTC. This codes for CASSPPDRGLGYTF.